This TCR beta chain appears in the sequencing data of a study of T cell repertoires in cytomegalovirus infection. In TCRdb, the reads were re-called with MiXCR into one record per CDR3 protein. The table records 900,000 to 950,000 distinct CDR3 sequences, less than 35% of them present only once. This clonotype appeared once. Its antigen remains unidentified. Study-wide findings and caveats: Cumulative public TCR beta family frequency identified carriers of CMV plus the relevant HLA. CMV-specific TCR beta clonotypes restricted by HLA-C dominated the ex vivo response.

Germline V lookup: CDR1 MNHEY, CDR2 SMNVEV (reference sequence). This CDR3 contains 15 residues. The V end was cut by 3 bases, the J end by 6 bases, with 12 bases between. The receptor was isolated from a human donor in good health (CMV status not recorded). Some clones in this sample may be carry-over from other donors' samples. The chain carries TRBV27 and TRBJ2-6, with D unresolved. The sequencing here drew on cultured CD8+ T cells from PBMCs, taken from culture after CMV antigen stimulation. The CDR3 protein is CASSFIGTEANVLTF. The DNA for the CDR3 is TGTGCCAGCAGTTTTATCGGTACTGAGGCCAACGTCCTGACTTTC.